One sample yielded the 7 T cell receptor beta chains listed below, sequenced in a study of OX40 agonist ivuxolimab in advanced cancers. The data were produced by immunoSEQ multiplex PCR, yet TCRdb's version contains in-frame clones alone and is incomplete. Among more than 100,000 clones listed, about nine tenths were seen once. This sample comprised CD4+ or CD8+ T cells sorted from blood, obtained in a trial of the OX40 agonist ivuxolimab. The receptors derive from an adult with an advanced solid tumor such as melanoma, head and neck, liver or kidney cancer.

The chain couples TRBV27 to TRBJ1-5; 8 bases line up with TRBD1. The CDR3 has 16 residues. J lost 0 bases, V lost 5 bases, and 6 bases had no gene match. Germline V gives CDR1 MNHEY, CDR2 SMNVEV (reference sequence). The CDR3 sequence: CASSRGQADSNQPQHF. The CDR3 nucleotides read TGTGCCAGCAGTCGGGGACAGGCCGATAGCAATCAGCCCCAGCATTTT.

V usage is TRBV29-1 and J usage is TRBJ1-4; the D gene is possibly TRBD1 (6 bases). Deletions cut 6 bases from V and 0 bases from J, with 11 bases between. CDR3 length: 14 amino acids. The germline gives CDR1 SQVTM, CDR2 ANQGSEA. The CDR3 bases are TGCAGCGTCGCGGACAGAGCAACTAATGAAAAACTGTTTTTT. It translates to CSVADRATNEKLFF.

The V call is TRBV15, the J call TRBJ2-1; D remains unclear. The germline V gene has CDR1 LNHNV and CDR2 YYDKDF (reference sequence). V lost 1 base and J 9 bases, leaving 16 bases between the germline ends. The CDR3 spans 15 residues. The CDR3 here is CATSRGRDLHGEQFF. The CDR3 nucleotides are TGTGCCACCAGCAGAGGGAGAGACCTACATGGTGAGCAGTTCTTC.

The V and J genes are TRBV28 and TRBJ1-3, with 8 positions matching TRBD1. V lost 6 bases and J lost 0; bases outside the gene matches: 4. This CDR3 is built from 15 residues. Germline assignment: CDR1 MDHEN and CDR2 SYDVKM. CDR3 amino acids: CASRGDRNSGNTIYF. The CDR3 bases are TGTGCCAGCAGAGGGGACAGGAACTCTGGAAACACCATATATTTT.

The chain uses TRBV27 and TRBJ2-5, with D perhaps being TRBD1 or TRBD2 (5 bases each). Trimming left V 6 bases short and J 5 bases short, with 10 bases between. Germline CDR1 is MNHEY and CDR2 is SMNVEV (reference sequence). CDR3 size: 12 residues. CDR3 bases: TGTGCCAGCAGACGGGACGCGGAGACCCAGTACTTC. Translated, it gives CASRRDAETQYF.

The CDR3 is CASSLGSTPAYEQYF. In nucleotides, the CDR3 is TGTGCCAGCAGCTTAGGCTCTACCCCCGCGTACGAGCAGTACTTC. The chain employs TRBV7-3 and TRBJ2-7, with D hard to call. The CDR3 runs to 15 residues. Trimming shortened V by 2 bases and J by 4 bases, and 15 bases separated the two germline ends. Germline-derived CDR1 and CDR2 are SGHTA and FQGTGA. Full variable domain (remainder filled in from reference TRBV7-3 and TRBJ2-7): GAGVSQTPSNKVTEKGKYVELRCDPISGHTALYWYRQSLGQGPEFLIYFQGTGAADDSGLPNDRFFAVRPEGSVSTLKIQRTERGDSAVYLCASSLGSTPAYEQYFGPGTRLTVT.

This chain's CDR3 is CASMAGNQETQYF. The DNA of the CDR3 is TGTGCCAGCATGGCAGGGAACCAAGAGACCCAGTACTTC. The chain is built from TRBV6-1 and TRBJ2-5, with D perhaps TRBD1 (5 bases). Trimming shortened V by 7 bases and J by 0 bases, and 9 bases separated the two germline ends. Germline CDR1 reads MNHNS; CDR2 reads SASEGT. The CDR3 is made up of 13 amino acids.